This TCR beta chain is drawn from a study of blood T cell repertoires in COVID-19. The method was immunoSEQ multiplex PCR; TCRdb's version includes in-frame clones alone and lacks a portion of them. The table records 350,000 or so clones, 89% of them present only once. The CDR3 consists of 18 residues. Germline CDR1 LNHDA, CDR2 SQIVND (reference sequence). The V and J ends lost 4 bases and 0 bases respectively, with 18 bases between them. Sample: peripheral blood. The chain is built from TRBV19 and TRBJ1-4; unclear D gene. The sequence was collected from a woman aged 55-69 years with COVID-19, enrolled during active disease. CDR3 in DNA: TGTGCCAGTAGTACCGGTTTCGGCAGGCTTCCAACTAATGAAAAACTGTTTTTT. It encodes CASSTGFGRLPTNEKLFF. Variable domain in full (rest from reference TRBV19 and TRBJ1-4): DGGITQSPKYLFRKEGQNVTLSCEQNLNHDAMYWYRQDPGQGLRLIYYSQIVNDFQKGDIAEGYSVSREKKESFPLTVTSAQKNPTAFYLCASSTGFGRLPTNEKLFFGSGTQLSVL.